The 9 T cell receptor beta chains below were found in one sample sequenced in a study of T cell responses to AZD1222 COVID-19 vaccine. Profiled with immunoSEQ multiplex PCR; TCRdb holds only in-frame clones, not every one. The data show under 95,000 clones, around nine tenths seen once. The specimen comprised peripheral blood, sampled 28 days after the second AZD1222 dose. These receptors were obtained from an adult who received the AZD1222 COVID-19 vaccine.

This chain connects TRBV5-1 to TRBJ1-1; D is uncertain. The CDR3 runs to 12 residues. Germline V gives CDR1 SGHRS, CDR2 YFSETQ. V shed 2 bases and J shed 8 bases, with 10 bases lying between them. This CDR3 is CASSFDGHEAFF. In nucleotides, the CDR3 is TGCGCCAGCAGCTTTGACGGCCACGAAGCTTTCTTT. The whole variable domain, filled in from reference TRBV5-1 and TRBJ1-1, reads KAGVTQTPRYLIKTRGQQVTLSCSPISGHRSVSWYQQTPGQGLQFLFEYFSETQRNKGNFPGRFSGRQFSNSRSEMNVSTLELGDSALYLCASSFDGHEAFFGQGTRLTVV.

The rearrangement joins TRBV28 to TRBJ1-6; 10 bases map to TRBD1. Losses at the gene ends were 6 bases for V and 9 bases for J; bases not matched to a gene: 8. Germline values: CDR1 MDHEN, CDR2 SYDVKM. This CDR3 is built from 15 residues. The CDR3 region has the DNA TGTGCCAGCAGGCCCCCGGGACAGGGGTCTTCACCCCTCCACTTT. As protein: CASRPPGQGSSPLHF.

J is TRBJ1-3 and V is TRBV3-1 (or the pseudogene TRBV3-2), with a weak D call TRBD1 (6 bases). With 4 bases removed from V and 0 bases from J, the gap between germline ends came to 16 bases. Per germline, CDR1 LGHDT and CDR2 YNNKEL (reference sequence). This CDR3 is built from 17 residues. In DNA, the CDR3 is TGTGCCAGCAGCCCAGGGGAGGGTCGTCACTCTGGAAACACCATATATTTT. Translated, it gives CASSPGEGRHSGNTIYF.

The chain employs TRBV27 and TRBJ1-4; possibly TRBD1 for D (5 bases). Trimming left V 6 bases short and J 6 bases short, with 20 bases between. The CDR3 is 16 amino acids. The germline V gene has CDR1 MNHEY and CDR2 SMNVEV (reference sequence). DNA of the CDR3: TGTGCCAGCAGCCGCTCCGGGGTGGGGACGGATGAAAAACTGTTTTTT. This sequence encodes CASSRSGVGTDEKLFF.

This chain connects TRBV7-2 to TRBJ2-1; TRBD2 matches 9 bases. Germline CDR1 reads SGHTA; CDR2 reads FQGNSA. With 5 bases clipped from V and 8 bases from J, the junction kept 7 bases outside the gene matches. This CDR3 comprises 14 residues. CDR3 in amino acids: CASSPLAGFHEQFF. In DNA form, the CDR3 reads TGTGCCAGCAGCCCCCTAGCGGGATTCCATGAGCAGTTCTTC.

In nucleotides, the CDR3 is TGCGCCACCCTTCTTCCGACTGGTGATACGCAGTATTTT. This gives the protein CATLLPTGDTQYF. The chain recombines TRBV10-2 with TRBJ2-3; D gene uncertain. V was cut by 10 bases and J by 6 bases, with 17 bases left in between. The germline gives CDR1 WSHSY, CDR2 SAAADI. The CDR3 sequence is 13 residues long.

This clone has a single count. The chain recombines TRBV11-2 with TRBJ2-7; D is unclear. The germline CDR1 and CDR2 sequences are SGHAT and FQNNGV. The CDR3 has 15 amino acids. The V gene lost 1 base and the J gene lost 0 bases, with 10 bases spanning the gap. CDR3 DNA: TGTGCCAGCAGCTTAGCCCCTATAAGCTCCTACGAGCAGTACTTC. Encoded protein: CASSLAPISSYEQYF. Full variable domain (remainder filled in from reference TRBV11-2 and TRBJ2-7): EAGVAQSPRYKIIEKRQSVAFWCNPISGHATLYWYQQILGQGPKLLIQFQNNGVVDDSQLPKDRFSAERLKGVDSTLKIQPAKLEDSAVYLCASSLAPISSYEQYFGPGTRLTVT.

This rearrangement joins TRBV19 to TRBJ2-5, with D uncertain. This CDR3 is 17 amino acids long. Germline lookup yields CDR1 LNHDA and CDR2 SQIVND (reference sequence). V was shortened by 4 bases and J by 4 bases, with 22 bases between the two germline ends. The CDR3 DNA reads TGTGCCAGTAGTACCGCACGAGGTGTCCGGGTCCCAGAGACCCAGTACTTC. It is translated as CASSTARGVRVPETQYF.

The chain employs TRBV5-1 and TRBJ2-1; TRBD1 agrees at 10 bases. Germline CDR1 reads SGHRS; CDR2 reads YFSETQ. This CDR3 is 15 amino acids long. J was trimmed by 5 bases and V by 0 bases; bases with no gene match: 2. As DNA, the CDR3 is TGCGCCAGCAGCTTGGGACAGGGGGCCCACAATGAGCAGTTCTTC. This encodes CASSLGQGAHNEQFF.